The clone carrying this T cell receptor (beta chain) was seen repeatedly, ten times or more. Its target is unknown. Researchers amplified the TCR beta CDR3 regions from RNA transcripts. With the HTBI primer set, the TCR CDR3 went through a first round of RT-PCR. TCRdb recomputed calls from the multiplex PCR reads with MiXCR, one row per CDR3 protein. This sample yields a few hundred thousand distinct CDR3 sequences, of which 15% to 19% are seen a single time; 6.5% to 8% belongs to the top ten. Researchers defined stable Graves' hyperthyroidism as no ophthalmopathy progression within 18 months. Clinical symptoms, serum thyroxine and TRAb, thyroid ultrasound and orbital computed tomography together formed the diagnostic basis. This CDR3 region has 14 residues. Trimming left V 4 bases short and J 3 bases short, with 12 bases between. Germline V CDR1 and CDR2: MNHNS, SASEGT. This sample is part of a study of T cells in Graves' hyperthyroidism and ophthalmopathy.

The study, taken as a whole, reports: Peripheral blood also featured most of the thyroid clonotypes expanded above 0.001. Ophthalmopathy and stable hyperthyroidism were told apart by a 13 V-J model.

This TCR came from a woman aged 25 to 45 with Graves' hyperthyroidism. V is TRBV6-1 and J is TRBJ1-1; perhaps TRBD1 as D (5 bases). The sequenced sample consisted of blood. CDR3 DNA: TGTGCCAGCAGTGTGGCAGGAGGGGACACTGAAGCTTTCTTT. It is translated as CASSVAGGDTEAFF.